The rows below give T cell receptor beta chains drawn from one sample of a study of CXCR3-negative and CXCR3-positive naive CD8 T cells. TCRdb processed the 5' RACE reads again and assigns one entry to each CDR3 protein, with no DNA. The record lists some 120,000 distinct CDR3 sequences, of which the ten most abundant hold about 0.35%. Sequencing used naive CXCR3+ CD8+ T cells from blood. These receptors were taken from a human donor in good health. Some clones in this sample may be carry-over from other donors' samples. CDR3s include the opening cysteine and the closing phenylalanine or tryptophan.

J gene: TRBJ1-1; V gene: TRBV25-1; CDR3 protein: CASSELDTDTEAFF
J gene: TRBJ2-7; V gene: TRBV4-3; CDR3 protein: CASSQDQGRGYEQYF
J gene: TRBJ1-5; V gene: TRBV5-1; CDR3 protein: CASSLTGNSNQPQHF
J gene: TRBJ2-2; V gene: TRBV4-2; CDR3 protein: CASSPSPKAAGGTNTGELFF
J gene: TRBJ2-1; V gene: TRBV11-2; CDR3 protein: CASSLAPTSVNEQFF
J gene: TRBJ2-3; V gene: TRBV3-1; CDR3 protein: CASSPRGTSSADTQYF
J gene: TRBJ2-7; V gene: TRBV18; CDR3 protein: CASSPPSSNEQYF
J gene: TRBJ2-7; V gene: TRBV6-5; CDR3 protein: CASRTTSGRAYEQYF
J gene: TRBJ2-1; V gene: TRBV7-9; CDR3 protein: CASSSAGYDWANEQFF
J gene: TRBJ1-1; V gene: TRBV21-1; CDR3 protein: CASSKSGRQSFMNTEAFF
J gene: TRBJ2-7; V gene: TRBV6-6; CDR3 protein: CASSYSTLPTYEQYF
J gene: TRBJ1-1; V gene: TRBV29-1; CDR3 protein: CSVPANTEAFF
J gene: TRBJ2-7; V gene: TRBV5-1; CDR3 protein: CASSYYNLDRSYEQYF
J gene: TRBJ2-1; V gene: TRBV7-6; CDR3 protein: CASSPSWGSYNEQFF
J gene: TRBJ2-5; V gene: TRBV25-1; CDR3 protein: CASIGGQETQYF
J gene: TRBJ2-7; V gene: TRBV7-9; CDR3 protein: CASSPERTVASYEQYF
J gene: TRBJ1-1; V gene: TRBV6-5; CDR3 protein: CASSRLGVVGLVAFF
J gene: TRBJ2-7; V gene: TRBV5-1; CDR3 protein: CASSGGEGIAEQYF
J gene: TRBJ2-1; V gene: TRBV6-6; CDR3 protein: CASSYPPVERGRENEQFF
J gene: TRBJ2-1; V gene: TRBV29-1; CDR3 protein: CSVEVGGNYNEQFF
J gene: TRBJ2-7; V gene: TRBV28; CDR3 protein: CASSFQANSYEQYF
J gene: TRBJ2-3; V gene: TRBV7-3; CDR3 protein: CASSPFGAGADTDTQYF
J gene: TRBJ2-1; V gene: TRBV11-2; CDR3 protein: CASSFPTSGSTYNEQFF
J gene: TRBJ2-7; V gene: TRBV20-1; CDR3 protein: CSARGQGFYEQYF
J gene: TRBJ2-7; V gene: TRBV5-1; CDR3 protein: CASSWVETSYEQYF
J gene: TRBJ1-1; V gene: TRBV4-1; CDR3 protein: CASGQGNTEAFF
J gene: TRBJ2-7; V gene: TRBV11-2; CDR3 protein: CASSFGVYEQYF
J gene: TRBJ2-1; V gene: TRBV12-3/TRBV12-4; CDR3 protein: CASSLDNSQFF
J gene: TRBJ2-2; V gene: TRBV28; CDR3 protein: CASSQRQGARTGELFF
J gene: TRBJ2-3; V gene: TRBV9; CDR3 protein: CASSESGDPTDTQYF
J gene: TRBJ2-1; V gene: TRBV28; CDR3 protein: CASSFPGAFNEQFF
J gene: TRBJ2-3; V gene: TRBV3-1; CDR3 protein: CASSQADFRYSTDTQYF
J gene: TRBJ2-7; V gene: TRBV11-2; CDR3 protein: CASSLGHEQYF
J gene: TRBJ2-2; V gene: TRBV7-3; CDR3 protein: CASRSAQGEGTGELFF
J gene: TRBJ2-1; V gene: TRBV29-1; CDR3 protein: CSVGTVTYNEQFF
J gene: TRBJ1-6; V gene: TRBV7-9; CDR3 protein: CASSPGDAWGSPLHF